A single sample gave rise to the 26 T cell receptor beta chains below, sequenced in a study of shared clonotypes between healthy human individuals. TCRdb keeps only in-frame clones here, not all; method: immunoSEQ multiplex PCR. Here the sample spans approximately 740,000 clones, around two thirds being singletons. Material for sequencing was memory CD4+ T cells sorted from blood. Described subset: CD45RA-negative fraction. Source of these receptors: a woman aged 25-40 years in good health.

The J gene is TRBJ2-1, the V gene TRBV15, with 13 bases aligning to TRBD2. This CDR3 has 14 amino acids. Germline V CDR1 and CDR2: LNHNV, YYDKDF (reference sequence). Trimming cost V 5 bases and J 8 bases; bases outside gene matches: 3. The CDR3 region has the DNA TGTGCCACCAGCCGGACTAGCGGGAGCTATGAGCAGTTCTTC. As protein: CATSRTSGSYEQFF.

This chain joins TRBV7-9 and TRBJ2-5, with 8 bases fitting TRBD2. V trimming: 1 base; J trimming: 1 base; junction bases outside the gene matches: 8. The germline CDR1 and CDR2 sequences are SEHNR and FQNEAQ (reference sequence). The CDR3 has 17 residues. The CDR3, as DNA: TGTGCCAGCAGCTTAGGATTGGGACTAGGGGTCCAAGAGACCCAGTACTTC. Amino acids: CASSLGLGLGVQETQYF.

Only one count was recorded for this clone. The J gene is TRBJ1-2, the V gene TRBV2; 8 bases match TRBD1. The CDR3 spans 14 residues. The V gene end was trimmed by 3 bases and the J gene end by 4 bases; junction bases not matched to a gene: 4. Germline V gives CDR1 SNHLY, CDR2 FYNNEI. The CDR3 DNA is TGTGCCAGCAGTGACCGGACAGGGTCCTATGGCTACACCTTC. Translation gives CASSDRTGSYGYTF.

The chain recombines TRBV7-9 with TRBJ1-3; D remains unclear. The length of the CDR3 is 16 residues. Germline CDR1 and CDR2: SEHNR and FQNEAQ (reference sequence). The V gene lost 5 bases and the J gene lost 0 bases, with 14 bases spanning the gap. The CDR3 reads CASSPAQPGSGNTIYF. For the CDR3, the DNA is TGTGCCAGCAGCCCCGCCCAGCCTGGCTCTGGAAACACCATATATTTT.

The sample holds a few counts of this clone. The V call is TRBV6-1, the J call TRBJ2-2; D may be TRBD1 or TRBD2 (5 bases each). V gave up 4 bases and J gave up 5 bases, with 11 bases separating them. Germline CDR1 and CDR2: MNHNS and SASEGT. The CDR3 totals 14 residues. DNA of the CDR3: TGTGCCAGCAGTGGGGCTTGGGGGACCGGGGAGCTGTTTTTT. This codes for CASSGAWGTGELFF.

The CDR3 loop reads CASSEPGTSSNEQFF. The CDR3 nucleotides are TGTGCCAGCAGTGAACCGGGGACTAGTTCGAATGAGCAGTTCTTC. The V gene is TRBV25-1, the J gene TRBJ2-1; 8 bases are shared with TRBD2. Germline V CDR1 and CDR2: MGHDK, SYGVNS. J lost 7 bases, V lost 2 bases, and 7 bases had no gene match. There are 15 residues in the CDR3.

The chain couples TRBV5-6 to TRBJ1-2; TRBD1 matches at 8 bases. Germline V gives CDR1 SGHDT, CDR2 YYEEEE. J lost 8 bases, V lost 1 base, and 7 bases had no gene match. This CDR3 is 14 amino acids long. CDR3 sequence reads: CASSLLQGEGGYTF. For the CDR3, the DNA is TGTGCCAGCAGCTTGTTACAGGGGGAGGGCGGCTACACCTTC. The whole variable domain, remainder taken from reference TRBV5-6 and TRBJ1-2, is DAGVTQSPTHLIKTRGQQVTLRCSPKSGHDTVSWYQQALGQGPQFIFQYYEEEERQRGNFPDRFSGHQFPNYSSELNVNALLLGDSALYLCASSLLQGEGGYTFGSGTRLTVV.

CDR3 sequence reads: CASSIISGGSNQPQHF. The CDR3 coding sequence is TGTGCCAGTAGTATCATCTCGGGGGGGAGCAATCAGCCCCAGCATTTT. This chain joins TRBV19 and TRBJ1-5, with a possible D match to TRBD1 (5 bases). The CDR3 runs to 16 residues. Germline V gene data show CDR1 as LNHDA and CDR2 as SQIVND (reference sequence). Trimming shortened V by 3 bases and J by 1 base, and 13 bases separated the two germline ends.

The gene calls are TRBV28 and TRBJ2-1, with 7 nucleotides matching TRBD1. Germline V gives CDR1 MDHEN, CDR2 SYDVKM. The CDR3 has 12 residues. J was trimmed by 12 bases and V by 3 bases; bases with no gene match: 5. CDR3 DNA: TGTGCCAGCAGTTTTGTCAACAGGGGGCAGTTCTTC. Amino acids: CASSFVNRGQFF.

This clone was observed a handful of times. This chain uses TRBV15 with TRBJ1-2; D perhaps matches TRBD1 (5 bases). CDR3 length: 16 amino acids. Trimming removed 1 base from V and 6 bases from J, with 18 bases in between. CDR1 and CDR2 from the germline V gene are LNHNV and YYDKDF (reference sequence). As DNA, the CDR3 is TGTGCCACCAGCAGAGTCGGAAGGGACCGAGAAGATGGCTACACCTTC. Encoded protein: CATSRVGRDREDGYTF.

The rearrangement uses TRBV5-5 and TRBJ1-5; D call uncertain. Germline CDR1 reads SGHKS; CDR2 reads YYEKEE (reference sequence). The CDR3 has 14 residues. Between the trimmed V and J ends, which lost 4 bases and 4 bases, there was a span of 12 bases. The CDR3 DNA follows: TGTGCCAGCAGCCACACACAACAGAATCAGCCCCAGCATTTT. It encodes CASSHTQQNQPQHF.

J is TRBJ2-5 and V is TRBV6-5; a possible D gene is TRBD2 (7 bases). Per germline, CDR1 MNHEY and CDR2 SVGAGI. V lost 1 base and J 4 bases, leaving 13 bases between the germline ends. This CDR3 is built from 15 residues. In DNA form, the CDR3 reads TGTGCCAGCAGTTACTGGGGGGGGCACCGAGAGACCCAGTACTTC. This sequence encodes CASSYWGGHRETQYF.

This clone has only one observation. The chain employs TRBV7-3 and TRBJ2-3, with D perhaps TRBD1 (6 bases). The CDR3 is 16 residues long. Trimming took 2 bases from V and 5 from J, leaving 17 bases between them. CDR1 and CDR2 (germline): SGHTA, FQGTGA. CDR3 sequence reads: CASSLGLGGVGDTQYF. CDR3 nucleotides: TGTGCCAGCAGCTTAGGATTAGGGGGAGTGGGAGATACGCAGTATTTT.

As for this clone: A much larger clone lies a single base off, so this may be a read error. The same CDR3 is also encoded by other DNA sequences in this sample. V and J are TRBV11-2 and TRBJ1-5, with a weak D call TRBD1 (5 bases). Germline CDR1 reads SGHAT; CDR2 reads FQNNGV. This CDR3 is 14 amino acids long. V lost 0 bases and J lost 2, with 5 bases in between. CDR3 protein: CASSLEGGNQPQHF. The CDR3 DNA reads TGTGCCAGCAGCTTAGAAGGGGGCAATCAGCCCCAGCATTTT.

This rearrangement joins TRBV5-5 to TRBJ2-1; D is tentatively TRBD1 or TRBD2 (5 bases each). Per germline, CDR1 SGHKS and CDR2 YYEKEE (reference sequence). This CDR3 has 11 amino acids. V lost 4 bases to trimming and J lost 10 bases, with 9 bases between them. CDR3 loop: CASSTRGEQFF. The CDR3 DNA follows: TGTGCCAGCAGCACGAGGGGAGAGCAGTTCTTC. The variable domain in full, completed from reference TRBV5-5 and TRBJ2-1, reads DAGVTQSPTHLIKTRGQQVTLRCSPISGHKSVSWYQQVLGQGPQFIFQYYEKEERGRGNFPDRFSARQFPNYSSELNVNALLLGDSALYLCASSTRGEQFFGPGTRLTVL.

J is TRBJ2-1 and V is TRBV9; 10 bases fit TRBD2. Germline-derived CDR1 and CDR2 are SGDLS and YYNGEE. The CDR3 loop spans 18 amino acids. Unmatched junction bases numbered 14, after V lost 0 bases and J lost 8 bases. The CDR3 loop reads CASSVGSSGRTGSHEQFF. The DNA for the CDR3 is TGTGCCAGCAGCGTAGGGAGTAGCGGGAGGACCGGGTCCCATGAGCAGTTCTTC.

The table lists this clone with a few counts. The chain recombines TRBV19 with TRBJ1-2; the D gene is possibly TRBD1 (6 bases). CDR3 length: 17 residues. V was trimmed by 5 bases and J by 3 bases, leaving 22 bases between them. In germline, CDR1 is LNHDA, CDR2 SQIVND (reference sequence). CDR3 residues: CASSDGRGPSSHYGYTF. The CDR3 coding sequence is TGTGCCAGTAGTGATGGCAGGGGACCCTCCTCGCACTATGGCTACACCTTC.

The chain combines TRBV5-1 with TRBJ2-7; the D gene is possibly TRBD2 (6 bases). This CDR3 comprises 14 residues. Germline loops: CDR1 SGHRS, CDR2 YFSETQ. V was pared by 4 bases and J by 2 bases, with 13 bases between. Here the CDR3 reads CASSRGPGAYEQYF. CDR3 bases: TGCGCCAGCAGCCGGGGACCGGGAGCCTACGAGCAGTACTTC. Variable domain in full (rest from reference TRBV5-1 and TRBJ2-7): KAGVTQTPRYLIKTRGQQVTLSCSPISGHRSVSWYQQTPGQGLQFLFEYFSETQRNKGNFPGRFSGRQFSNSRSEMNVSTLELGDSALYLCASSRGPGAYEQYFGPGTRLTVT.

The CDR3 DNA follows: TGTGCCAGCAGCCCGGGCGGGAATAGCAATCAGCCCCAGCATTTT. Amino acids: CASSPGGNSNQPQHF. The chain joins TRBV5-5 to TRBJ1-5; D unclear. Germline V gene sequence: CDR1 SGHKS, CDR2 YYEKEE (reference sequence). The V and J ends lost 4 bases and 0 bases respectively, with 11 bases between them. This CDR3 has 15 amino acids.

The table lists this clone with many counts. The chain has TRBV28 and TRBJ2-7; 9 bases map to TRBD1. V shed 3 bases, J shed 3 bases, and the junction held 6 bases outside the gene matches. The germline V gene has CDR1 MDHEN and CDR2 SYDVKM. This CDR3 comprises 15 residues. The CDR3 sequence is CASSFGGTGYYEQYF. CDR3 bases: TGTGCCAGCAGTTTTGGGGGGACAGGGTACTACGAGCAGTACTTC.

V usage is TRBV28 and J usage is TRBJ2-2; TRBD2 matches at 10 bases. This CDR3 has 17 residues. Germline V CDR1 and CDR2: MDHEN, SYDVKM. After removal of 0 bases from V and 7 bases from J, the junction contained 8 bases not matched to a gene. Here the CDR3 reads CASSLWLSGRKNGELFF. CDR3 bases: TGTGCCAGCAGTTTATGGCTTAGCGGGAGGAAAAACGGGGAGCTGTTTTTT. The full variable domain, with the rest looked up from reference TRBV28 and TRBJ2-2, is DVKVTQSSRYLVKRTGEKVFLECVQDMDHENMFWYRQDPGLGLRLIYFSYDVKMKEKGDIPEGYSVSREKKERFSLILESASTNQTSMYLCASSLWLSGRKNGELFFGEGSRLTVL.

This chain connects TRBV7-2 to TRBJ1-3, with D uncertain. Trimming pared 4 bases from V and 0 bases from J, leaving 10 bases between. The CDR3 is 15 amino acids. The germline V gene has CDR1 SGHTA and CDR2 FQGNSA. DNA of the CDR3: TGTGCCAGCAGCTCAAACACGCTCTCTGGAAACACCATATATTTT. The encoded protein is CASSSNTLSGNTIYF. The variable domain in full, completed from reference TRBV7-2 and TRBJ1-3, reads GAGVSQSPSNKVTEKGKDVELRCDPISGHTALYWYRQSLGQGLEFLIYFQGNSAPDKSGLPSDRFSAERTGGSVSTLTIQRTQQEDSAVYLCASSSNTLSGNTIYFGEGSWLTVV.

This chain connects TRBV7-9 to TRBJ1-1, with 7 bases fitting TRBD1. Looked up from germline, CDR1 is SEHNR and CDR2 is FQNEAQ (reference sequence). This CDR3 is built from 14 residues. V lost 3 bases and J lost 1; bases outside the gene matches: 2. The DNA for the CDR3 is TGTGCCAGCAGCTTTTCAGGGGGGAACACTGAAGCTTTCTTT. Its translation: CASSFSGGNTEAFF.

This chain uses TRBV2 with TRBJ2-2; TRBD2 agrees at 10 bases. With 4 bases clipped from V and 4 bases from J, the junction kept 3 bases outside the gene matches. The CDR3 contains 15 residues. Germline CDR1 SNHLY, CDR2 FYNNEI. CDR3 in DNA: TGTGCCAGCAGTGCCCTAGCGGGAGTCACCGGGGAGCTGTTTTTT. It codes for CASSALAGVTGELFF.

The chain employs TRBV29-1 and TRBJ1-4; D is possibly TRBD1 (5 bases). The CDR3 covers 14 residues. Trimming shortened V by 7 bases and J by 3 bases, and 15 bases separated the two germline ends. Germline assignment: CDR1 SQVTM and CDR2 ANQGSEA. DNA of the CDR3: TGCAGCGGACGGATGGGGACGGCTAATGAAAAACTGTTTTTT. The encoded protein is CSGRMGTANEKLFF.

The V gene is TRBV11-2, the J gene TRBJ1-2; D not certain. The CDR3 is 12 residues long. CDR1 is SGHAT and CDR2 is FQNNGV in the germline V gene. Trimming shortened V by 3 bases and J by 2 bases, and 4 bases separated the two germline ends. The CDR3 DNA is TGTGCCAGCAGCTTGGGGAACTATGGCTACACCTTC. Protein sequence: CASSLGNYGYTF.